The subject of this entry is one TCR beta chain. The antigen remains unidentified. The read stops 3 residues short of the end of the CDR3; the missing end is completed from the germline J gene. V was cut by 2 bases and J by 6 bases, with 9 bases left in between. CDR3 length: 13 amino acids. Germline-derived CDR1 and CDR2 are KGHDR and SFDVKD. The data were obtained in a study of T cells in women clearing cervical HPV infection. On the study more broadly: Women with histologically confirmed HPV16-related CIN3 or worse, 2 with invasive cancer, served as cases.

General observations from the study: Timing of associations relative to infection is unclear; T-cell subsets were not isolated.

Only in-frame clones appear in the TCRdb table, and some are missing; sequencing was by immunoSEQ multiplex PCR. This listing includes over 15,000 clones. V gene TRBV24-1 combines with J gene TRBJ1-1; D gene ambiguous. The TCR comes from a woman between 18 and 70 years old with a cervical HPV16 infection that either progressed to CIN3+ or cleared (not recorded which). Sample: blood buffy coat. This CDR3 reads CATSDSAFSEAFF. The part of the CDR3 DNA that was read is TGTGCCACCAGTGATTCCGCGTTTTCTGAA.